Sequencing of this TCR beta chain was carried out in a study of graft-versus-host responses after intestinal transplantation. Study-wide background: Anti-thymocyte globulin induction preceded 2 to 4 years of tacrolimus and steroid maintenance in all recipients.

A note on this clone: The target antigen is unknown.

CDR1 and CDR2 from the germline V gene are MGHRA and YSYEKL. The CDR3 consists of 18 residues. With 2 bases clipped from V and 0 bases from J, the junction kept 4 bases outside the gene matches. This table comes from immunoSEQ multiplex PCR, and its TCRdb copy is limited to in-frame clones, with some not included. The data contain some 86,000 clones, 75% to 95% of them singletons. Broader study findings: GvH clones detected in recipient marrow included some appearing first in ileum or blood. Some patients had graft-donor T cell macrochimerism. In their allografts, the ratios of graft-versus-host to host-versus-graft T cell clones were high.

This rearrangement joins TRBV4-1 to TRBJ2-1; 13 bases match TRBD2. This clonotype originated in a human donor who received an intestinal transplant. Sequencing was performed on unstimulated CD8+ T cells sorted from spleen or lymph node cells, taken before intestinal transplant. For the CDR3, the DNA is TGCGCCAGCAGCCAACGACTAGCGGGGGGCGACTCCTACAATGAGCAGTTCTTC. It translates to CASSQRLAGGDSYNEQFF.